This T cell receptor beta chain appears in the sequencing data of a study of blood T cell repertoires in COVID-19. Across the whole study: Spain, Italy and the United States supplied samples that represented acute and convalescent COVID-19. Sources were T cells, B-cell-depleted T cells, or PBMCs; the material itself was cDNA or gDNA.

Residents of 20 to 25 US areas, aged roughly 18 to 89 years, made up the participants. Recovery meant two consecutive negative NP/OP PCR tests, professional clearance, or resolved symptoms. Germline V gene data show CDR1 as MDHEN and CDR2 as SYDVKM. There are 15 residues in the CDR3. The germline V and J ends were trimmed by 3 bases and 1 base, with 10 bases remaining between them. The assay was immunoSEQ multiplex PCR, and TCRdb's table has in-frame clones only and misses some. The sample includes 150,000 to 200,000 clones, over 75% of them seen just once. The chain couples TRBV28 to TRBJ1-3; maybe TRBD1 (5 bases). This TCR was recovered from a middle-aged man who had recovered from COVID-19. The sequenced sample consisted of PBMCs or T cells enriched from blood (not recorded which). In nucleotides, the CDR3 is TGTGCCAGCAGTTTTAGGGGAGGATCTGGAAACACCATATATTTT. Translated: CASSFRGGSGNTIYF. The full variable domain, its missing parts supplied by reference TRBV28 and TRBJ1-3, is DVKVTQSSRYLVKRTGEKVFLECVQDMDHENMFWYRQDPGLGLRLIYFSYDVKMKEKGDIPEGYSVSREKKERFSLILESASTNQTSMYLCASSFRGGSGNTIYFGEGSWLTVV.